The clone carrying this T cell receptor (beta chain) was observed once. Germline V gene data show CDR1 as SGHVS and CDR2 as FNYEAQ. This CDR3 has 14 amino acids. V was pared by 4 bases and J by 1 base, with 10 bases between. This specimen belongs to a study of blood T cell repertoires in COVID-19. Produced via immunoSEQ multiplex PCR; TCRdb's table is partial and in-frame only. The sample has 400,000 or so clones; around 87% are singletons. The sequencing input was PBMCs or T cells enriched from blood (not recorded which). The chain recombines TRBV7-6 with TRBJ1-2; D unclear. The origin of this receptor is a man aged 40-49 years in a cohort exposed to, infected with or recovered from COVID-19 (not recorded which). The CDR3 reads CASSSPGLNYGYTF. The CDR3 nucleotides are TGTGCCAGCAGCTCCCCGGGTCTTAACTATGGCTACACCTTC.